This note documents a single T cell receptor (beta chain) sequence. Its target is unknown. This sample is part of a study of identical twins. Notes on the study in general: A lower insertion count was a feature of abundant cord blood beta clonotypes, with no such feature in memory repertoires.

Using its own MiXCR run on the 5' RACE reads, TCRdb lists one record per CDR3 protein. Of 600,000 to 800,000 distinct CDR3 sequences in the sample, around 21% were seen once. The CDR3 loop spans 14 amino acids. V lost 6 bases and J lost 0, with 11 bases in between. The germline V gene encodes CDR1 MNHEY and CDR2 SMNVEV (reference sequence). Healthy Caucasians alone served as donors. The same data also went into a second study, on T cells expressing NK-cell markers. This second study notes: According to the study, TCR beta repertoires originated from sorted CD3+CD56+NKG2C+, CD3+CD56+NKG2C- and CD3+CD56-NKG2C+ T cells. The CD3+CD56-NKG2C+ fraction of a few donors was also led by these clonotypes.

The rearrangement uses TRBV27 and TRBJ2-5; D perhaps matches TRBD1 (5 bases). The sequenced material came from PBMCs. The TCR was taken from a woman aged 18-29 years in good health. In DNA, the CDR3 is TGTGCCAGCAGGATCGACAGTAACCAAGAGACCCAGTACTTC. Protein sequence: CASRIDSNQETQYF.